This paragraph covers one T cell receptor beta chain sequence. Its antigen is unknown. This entry is derived from a study of OX40 agonist ivuxolimab in advanced cancers. Study at large: Checkpoint inhibitors had been given previously to about 40% of patients. General study points: CD8+ T cells averaged more expanded clones than CD4+. In the 0.1-3.0 mg/kg groups, partial responders showed among the lowest expansion.

Libraries were prepared by immunoSEQ multiplex PCR; TCRdb keeps only in-frame clonotypes and omits some of them. The sample includes approximately 90,000 clones, about 89% seen only once; the top ten take approximately 8.4%. The source was CD4+ or CD8+ T cells sorted from blood, collected in a trial of the OX40 agonist ivuxolimab. The TCR was taken from an adult with an advanced solid tumor such as melanoma, head and neck, liver or kidney cancer.

CDR3 DNA sequence: TGCGCCAGCAGCCAAGCGGGGAAGAACACTGAAGCTTTCTTT. Protein: CASSQAGKNTEAFF. This chain uses TRBV4-1 with TRBJ1-1; D call uncertain. This CDR3 is 14 amino acids long. The germline V gene encodes CDR1 MGHRA and CDR2 YSYEKL. V dropped 1 base and J dropped 1 base, with 7 bases sitting between them.